Following are 5 T cell receptor beta chains from one sample sequenced in a study of cytomegalovirus exposure and HLA in healthy donors. Here immunoSEQ multiplex PCR was the method, and the copy in TCRdb shows in-frame clones only, minus some. This sample carries some 170,000 clones, 84% of them seen once, and the ten largest clones take roughly 10%. Sequencing was carried out using PBMCs. These receptor sequences come from a man younger than 40 in good health and CMV-seropositive.

The CDR3 nucleotides read TGTGCCAGTAGTATAGCGGGTTTTATGAACACTGAAGCTTTCTTT. Protein sequence: CASSIAGFMNTEAFF. The chain uses TRBV19 and TRBJ1-1; D gene ambiguous. The germline V and J ends were trimmed by 1 base and 0 bases, with 9 bases remaining between them. Germline-derived CDR1 and CDR2 are LNHDA and SQIVND (reference sequence). CDR3 size: 15 residues.

The chain is built from TRBV7-2 and TRBJ2-2; possible D gene TRBD2, 5 bases. Germline lookup yields CDR1 SGHTA and CDR2 FQGNSA. The CDR3 sequence is 18 residues long. Deletions cut 1 base from V and 1 base from J, with 16 bases between. The CDR3 protein is CASSLGALGSVNTGELFF. The CDR3 region has the DNA TGTGCCAGCAGCTTAGGGGCTTTAGGTAGCGTGAACACCGGGGAGCTGTTTTTT.

The V call is TRBV2, the J call TRBJ2-1; D gene unclear. With 7 bases removed from V and 0 bases from J, the gap between germline ends came to 10 bases. This CDR3 region has 14 residues. CDR1 and CDR2 (germline): SNHLY, FYNNEI. The CDR3: CASTPEASYNEQFF. The CDR3, as DNA: TGTGCCAGCACCCCCGAAGCCTCCTACAATGAGCAGTTCTTC.

The chain uses TRBV18 and TRBJ1-2; 8 positions match TRBD1. J was trimmed by 6 bases and V by 3 bases; bases with no gene match: 3. CDR1 and CDR2 from the germline V gene are KGHSH and LQKENI. CDR3 length equals 13 residues. CDR3 sequence: CASSPLQGDGYTF. The CDR3, as DNA: TGTGCCAGCTCACCCTTACAGGGGGATGGCTACACCTTC.

The genes are TRBV13 and TRBJ1-2; 7 nucleotides match TRBD1. Germline lookup yields CDR1 PRHDT and CDR2 FYEKMQ (reference sequence). J gave up 6 bases and V 5 bases, and 21 bases lay outside the gene matches. The CDR3 loop spans 18 amino acids. The CDR3 here is CASSPTTFSTGLRDGYTF. The CDR3 nucleotides read TGTGCCAGCAGCCCCACCACCTTTTCGACAGGGTTAAGGGATGGCTACACCTTC. Combining the CDR3 with reference TRBV13 and TRBJ1-2 gives the whole variable domain AAGVIQSPRHLIKEKRETATLKCYPIPRHDTVYWYQQGPGQDPQFLISFYEKMQSDKGSIPDRFSAQQFSDYHSELNMSSLELGDSALYFCASSPTTFSTGLRDGYTFGSGTRLTVV.